The next 23 T cell receptor beta chains were all read from a single sample in a study of post-analysis software for immune sequencing data. Researchers reported that TCR beta cDNA libraries carried unique molecular identifiers. TCRdb ran MiXCR on the PCR reads and lists one entry per CDR3 protein. The sample includes roughly 700,000 distinct CDR3 sequences, 25% to 30% of them seen just once. Notes on the study in general: Among a few TRBV segments more frequent in patients than controls were TRBV5-6, TRBV5-1 and TRBV20-1.

Their antigen targets remain unknown. The sample was blood. These receptor sequences come from a girl aged 5-17 years with multiple sclerosis.

This clonotype was seen only a few times. The V gene is TRBV6-2 or TRBV6-3, the J gene TRBJ2-7; 9 nucleotides align to TRBD2. The CDR3 has 17 residues. CDR1 and CDR2 from the germline V gene are MNHEY and SVGEGT. Unmatched junction bases numbered 14, after V lost 6 bases and J lost 2 bases. The CDR3 sequence is CASSQIPVLAGPYEQYF. CDR3 bases: TGTGCCAGCAGCCAGATCCCTGTGCTAGCGGGACCCTACGAGCAGTACTTC.

This chain joins TRBV7-2 and TRBJ2-3; D not resolved. The CDR3 length is 16 residues. The germline V gene has CDR1 SGHTA and CDR2 FQGNSA. Trimming cost V 5 bases and J 3 bases, with 18 bases left between them. Here the CDR3 DNA reads TGTGCCAGCAGCCCCCGGCACCGACCCTCGACAGATACGCAGTATTTT. Translated, it gives CASSPRHRPSTDTQYF.

This clonotype was seen repeatedly, ten times or more. The genes are TRBV9 and TRBJ2-7, with TRBD2 identical over 14 bases. Germline CDR1 SGDLS, CDR2 YYNGEE. The CDR3 consists of 17 residues. V shed 0 bases and J 7 bases; nucleotides not matched to a gene: 9. The CDR3 bases are TGTGCCAGCAGCGTAGGAACGACTAGCGGGAGGGCCGGGGAGCAGTACTTC. Protein product: CASSVGTTSGRAGEQYF.

This clonotype came up a few times. This chain links TRBV4-3 with TRBJ2-1; 12 nucleotides align to TRBD2. J lost 4 bases, V lost 3 bases, and 7 bases had no gene match. Germline CDR1 and CDR2: LGHNA and YSLEER. The CDR3 is 17 amino acids. The CDR3 nucleotides read TGCGCCAGCAGCCAGAGGTTACTAGCGGGGGGATACAATGAGCAGTTCTTC. Its translation: CASSQRLLAGGYNEQFF.

The table lists this clonotype with a few counts. V is TRBV7-2 and J is TRBJ2-7; D gene unclear. V was cut by 2 bases and J by 7 bases, with 18 bases left in between. Germline CDR1 is SGHTA and CDR2 is FQGNSA. The CDR3 consists of 15 residues. The CDR3 loop is CASSLSGGQAREQYF. The CDR3 DNA follows: TGTGCCAGCAGCTTATCGGGCGGCCAAGCGCGGGAGCAGTACTTC.

CDR3 in amino acids: CASSSLPLAGPYEQYF. CDR3 sequence (DNA): TGTGCCAGCAGCTCCCTCCCCCTAGCGGGGCCCTACGAGCAGTACTTC. The gene calls are TRBV7-2 and TRBJ2-7, with TRBD2 identical over 9 bases. After removal of 4 bases from V and 2 bases from J, the junction contained 9 bases not matched to a gene. The CDR3 length is 16 residues. Germline lookup yields CDR1 SGHTA and CDR2 FQGNSA.

This clonotype was seen many times. The chain recombines TRBV20-1 with TRBJ2-3; TRBD2 matches at 9 bases. Trimming took 6 bases from V and 2 from J; bases not matched to a gene: 6. This CDR3 has 14 amino acids. Per germline, CDR1 DFQATT and CDR2 SNEGSKA (reference sequence). CDR3: CSAEAGGPTDTQYF. The CDR3 DNA sequence: TGCAGTGCCGAAGCGGGGGGCCCCACAGATACGCAGTATTTT.

The chain has TRBV7-2 and TRBJ2-7; 7 positions agree with TRBD2. This CDR3 region has 14 residues. The V segment lost 2 bases and the J segment 5 bases; nucleotides outside the gene matches: 6. Germline loops: CDR1 SGHTA, CDR2 FQGNSA. The CDR3 loop is CASSLKRGVHEQYF. CDR3 coding DNA: TGTGCCAGCAGCTTAAAACGGGGGGTCCACGAGCAGTACTTC.

The chain joins TRBV20-1 to TRBJ1-1, with D uncertain. This CDR3 has 12 amino acids. CDR1 DFQATT and CDR2 SNEGSKA come from the germline V gene (reference sequence). Trimming pared 1 base from V and 2 bases from J, leaving 5 bases between. The CDR3 reads CSARGYNTEAFF. For the CDR3, the DNA is TGCAGTGCTAGAGGGTATAACACTGAAGCTTTCTTT.

This clonotype was observed a handful of times. The chain couples TRBV3-1 to TRBJ2-1, with 10 bases that match TRBD2. The CDR3 length is 16 residues. Germline CDR1 reads LGHDT; CDR2 reads YNNKEL (reference sequence). J gave up 6 bases and V 0 bases, and 5 bases lay outside the gene matches. In DNA form, the CDR3 reads TGTGCCAGCAGCCAAGATCGCCTAGCGGGAGTCAATGAGCAGTTCTTC. Amino acids: CASSQDRLAGVNEQFF.

This clonotype has only a few counts. The chain has TRBV6-2 or TRBV6-3 and TRBJ1-2, with TRBD1 matching 7 bases. Trimming at V came to 2 bases and at J to 9 bases, leaving 9 bases not matched to a gene. This CDR3 contains 14 residues. CDR1 MNHEY and CDR2 SVGEGT come from the germline V gene. DNA of the CDR3: TGTGCCAGCAGTTACGACAGGGTAGTCGGAAGCTACACCTTC. This encodes CASSYDRVVGSYTF.

The chain joins TRBV20-1 to TRBJ1-2; 9 bases fit TRBD1. V lost 6 bases to trimming and J lost 5 bases; unmatched junction nucleotides: 7. The length of the CDR3 is 13 residues. The germline CDR1 and CDR2 sequences are DFQATT and SNEGSKA (reference sequence). CDR3 sequence: CSARQGDWYGYTF. The DNA of the CDR3 is TGCAGTGCCAGACAGGGGGATTGGTATGGCTACACCTTC.

This sequence joins TRBV4-1 and TRBJ1-5; D unresolved. Trimming took off 1 base at V and 4 bases at J, with 8 bases between the two ends. Germline CDR1 MGHRA, CDR2 YSYEKL. The CDR3 covers 14 residues. CDR3: CASSQVSTNQPQHF. The CDR3, as DNA: TGCGCCAGCAGCCAAGTCAGCACTAATCAGCCCCAGCATTTT.

This rearrangement joins TRBV20-1 to TRBJ2-7; TRBD1 matches at 7 bases. CDR3 length equals 12 residues. Germline V gives CDR1 DFQATT, CDR2 SNEGSKA (reference sequence). The junction had 5 bases not matched to a gene; V was cut back by 3 bases and J by 6 bases. This chain's CDR3 is CSASGQDCEQYF. CDR3 sequence (DNA): TGCAGTGCTAGTGGACAGGACTGCGAGCAGTACTTC.

This clonotype came up once. This chain joins TRBV7-2 and TRBJ2-5; 11 bases line up with TRBD1. The CDR3 totals 15 residues. The germline V gene encodes CDR1 SGHTA and CDR2 FQGNSA. After removal of 4 bases from V and 2 bases from J, the junction contained 3 bases not matched to a gene. The DNA for the CDR3 is TGTGCCAGCAGCTCGGACAGGGGGCTGCAAGAGACCCAGTACTTC. Its translation: CASSSDRGLQETQYF.

This clonotype was seen more than once but under ten times. CDR3 sequence (DNA): TGTGCCAGCTGTGCTGGAGGGACAGGCACAGATACGCAGTATTTT. It specifies CASCAGGTGTDTQYF. The chain employs TRBV6-1 and TRBJ2-3; tentative D call: TRBD1 (7 bases). V lost 8 bases to trimming and J lost 1 base, with 16 bases between them. The CDR3 spans 15 residues. CDR1 is MNHNS and CDR2 is SASEGT in the germline V gene.

V is TRBV5-1 and J is TRBJ2-3, with D unresolved. V was cut by 0 bases and J by 2 bases, with 7 bases left in between. CDR1 and CDR2 from the germline V gene are SGHRS and YFSETQ. The CDR3 contains 14 residues. CDR3 sequence: CASSLGSPTDTQYF. The DNA for the CDR3 is TGCGCCAGCAGCTTGGGTTCCCCCACAGATACGCAGTATTTT.

This clonotype was counted only a few times. This chain connects TRBV5-4 to TRBJ2-5, with TRBD1 identical over 7 bases. V shed 1 base, J shed 2 bases, and the junction held 5 bases outside the gene matches. Looked up from germline, CDR1 is SGHNT and CDR2 is YYREEE (reference sequence). This CDR3 has 15 residues. The DNA for the CDR3 is TGTGCCAGCAGCTTGCGAGGGACAGATCAAGAGACCCAGTACTTC. This translates into CASSLRGTDQETQYF.

This chain joins TRBV20-1 and TRBJ2-5; 7 positions agree with TRBD1. Germline-derived CDR1 and CDR2 are DFQATT and SNEGSKA (reference sequence). V shed 5 bases, J shed 4 bases, and the junction held 13 bases outside the gene matches. CDR3 length: 15 amino acids. Written as DNA, the CDR3 is TGCAGTGCTGTATCTTATGACAGGGCGGGAGAGACCCAGTACTTC. It translates to CSAVSYDRAGETQYF.

This sequence joins TRBV6-5 and TRBJ1-2; D is perhaps TRBD1 (6 bases). This CDR3 is built from 13 residues. V was clipped by 8 bases and J by 5 bases, with 15 bases between them. Germline V gives CDR1 MNHEY, CDR2 SVGAGI. Written as DNA, the CDR3 is TGTGCCAGCGCCCCCAGGGGCCTATATGGCTACACCTTC. Amino acids: CASAPRGLYGYTF.

The chain combines TRBV7-6 with TRBJ1-1; no reliable D call. Trimming took 5 bases from V and 7 from J, leaving 17 bases between them. CDR1 and CDR2 from the germline V gene are SGHVS and FNYEAQ. The CDR3 has 14 residues. CDR3 DNA sequence: TGTGCCAGCAGCCCGATGCCCTCGGCGGGTGAAGCTTTCTTT. This encodes CASSPMPSAGEAFF.

This chain uses TRBV20-1 with TRBJ2-7; TRBD2 is a possible D gene (6 bases). V was shortened by 0 bases and J by 7 bases, with 19 bases between the two germline ends. The CDR3 runs to 15 residues. The germline V gene has CDR1 DFQATT and CDR2 SNEGSKA (reference sequence). The CDR3 bases are TGCAGTGCTAGAGATCTGGCCAAGCGGGTTAGTGAGCAGTACTTC. Translated: CSARDLAKRVSEQYF.

The chain is built from TRBV29-1 and TRBJ1-5; D is undetermined. Germline CDR1 is SQVTM and CDR2 is ANQGSEA. Trimming took 4 bases from V and 0 from J, leaving 10 bases between them. There are 14 residues in the CDR3. This CDR3 is CSVAGPGSNQPQHF. CDR3 in DNA: TGCAGCGTTGCCGGACCTGGTAGCAATCAGCCCCAGCATTTT.